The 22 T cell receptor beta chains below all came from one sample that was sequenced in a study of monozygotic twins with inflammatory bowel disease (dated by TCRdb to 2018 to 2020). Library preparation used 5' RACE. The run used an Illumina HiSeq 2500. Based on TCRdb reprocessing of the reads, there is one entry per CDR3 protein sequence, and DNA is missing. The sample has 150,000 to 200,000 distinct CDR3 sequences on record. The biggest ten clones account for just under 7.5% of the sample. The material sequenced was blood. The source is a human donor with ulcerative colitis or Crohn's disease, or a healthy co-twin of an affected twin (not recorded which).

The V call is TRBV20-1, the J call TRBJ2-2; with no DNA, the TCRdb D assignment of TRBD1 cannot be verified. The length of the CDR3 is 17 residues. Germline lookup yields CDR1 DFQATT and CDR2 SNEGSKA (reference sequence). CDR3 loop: CSARDHLAGVSTGELFF.

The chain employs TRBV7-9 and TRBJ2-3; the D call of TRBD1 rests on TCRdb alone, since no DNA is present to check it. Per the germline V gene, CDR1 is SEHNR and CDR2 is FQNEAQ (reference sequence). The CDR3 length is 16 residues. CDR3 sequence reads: CASSFLQGAGTDTQYF.

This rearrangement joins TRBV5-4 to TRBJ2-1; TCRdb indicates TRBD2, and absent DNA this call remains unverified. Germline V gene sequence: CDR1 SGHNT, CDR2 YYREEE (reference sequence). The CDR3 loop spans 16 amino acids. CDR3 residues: CASRLGLAGGYNEQFF. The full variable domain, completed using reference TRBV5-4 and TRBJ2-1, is ETGVTQSPTHLIKTRGQQVTLRCSSQSGHNTVSWYQQALGQGPQFIFQYYREEENGRGNFPPRFSGLQFPNYSSELNVNALELDDSALYLCASRLGLAGGYNEQFFGPGTRLTVL.

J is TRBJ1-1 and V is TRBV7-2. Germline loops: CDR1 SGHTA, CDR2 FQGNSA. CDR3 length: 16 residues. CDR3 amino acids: CASSRSARGYRAEAFF.

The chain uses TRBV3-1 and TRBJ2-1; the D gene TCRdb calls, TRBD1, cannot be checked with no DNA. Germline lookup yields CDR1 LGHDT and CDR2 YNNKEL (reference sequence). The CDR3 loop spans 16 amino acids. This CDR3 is CASSQVKRQGGNEQFF.

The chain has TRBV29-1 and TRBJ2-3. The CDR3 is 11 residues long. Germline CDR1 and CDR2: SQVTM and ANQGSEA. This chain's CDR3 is CSASSSDTQYF.

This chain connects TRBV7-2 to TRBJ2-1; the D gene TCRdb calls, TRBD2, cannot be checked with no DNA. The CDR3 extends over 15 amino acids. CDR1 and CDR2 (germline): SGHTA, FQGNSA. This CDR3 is CASSLELAGMYEQFF. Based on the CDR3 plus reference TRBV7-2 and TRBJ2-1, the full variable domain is GAGVSQSPSNKVTEKGKDVELRCDPISGHTALYWYRQSLGQGLEFLIYFQGNSAPDKSGLPSDRFSAERTGGSVSTLTIQRTQQEDSAVYLCASSLELAGMYEQFFGPGTRLTVL.

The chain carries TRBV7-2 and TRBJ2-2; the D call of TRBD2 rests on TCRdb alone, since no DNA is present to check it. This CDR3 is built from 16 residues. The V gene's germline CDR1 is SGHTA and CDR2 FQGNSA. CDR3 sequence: CASSLNPHLAAGELFF.

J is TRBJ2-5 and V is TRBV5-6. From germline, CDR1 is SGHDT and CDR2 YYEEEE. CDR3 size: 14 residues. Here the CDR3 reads CASSLGEPPETQYF. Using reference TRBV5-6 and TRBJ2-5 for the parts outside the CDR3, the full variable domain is DAGVTQSPTHLIKTRGQQVTLRCSPKSGHDTVSWYQQALGQGPQFIFQYYEEEERQRGNFPDRFSGHQFPNYSSELNVNALLLGDSALYLCASSLGEPPETQYFGPGTRLLVL.

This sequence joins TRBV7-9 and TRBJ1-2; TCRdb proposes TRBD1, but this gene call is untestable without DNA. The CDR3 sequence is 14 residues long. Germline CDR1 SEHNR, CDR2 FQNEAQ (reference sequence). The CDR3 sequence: CASSSLEIIYGYTF.

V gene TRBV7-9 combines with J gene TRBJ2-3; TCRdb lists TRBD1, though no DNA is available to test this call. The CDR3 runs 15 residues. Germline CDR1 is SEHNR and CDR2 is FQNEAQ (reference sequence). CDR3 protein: CASSGGTAHTDTQYF.

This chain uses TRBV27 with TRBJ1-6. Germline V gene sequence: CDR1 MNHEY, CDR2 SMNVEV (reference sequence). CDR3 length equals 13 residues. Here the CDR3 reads CASSLVRDSPLHF.

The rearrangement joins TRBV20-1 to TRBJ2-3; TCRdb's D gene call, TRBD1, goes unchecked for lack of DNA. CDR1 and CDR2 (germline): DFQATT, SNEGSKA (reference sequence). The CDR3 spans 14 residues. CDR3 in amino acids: CSAGGAGSTDTQYF.

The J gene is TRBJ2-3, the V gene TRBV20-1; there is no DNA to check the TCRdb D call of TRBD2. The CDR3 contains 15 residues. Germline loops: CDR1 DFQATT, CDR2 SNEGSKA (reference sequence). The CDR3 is CSAGNRDSGWVSQYF.

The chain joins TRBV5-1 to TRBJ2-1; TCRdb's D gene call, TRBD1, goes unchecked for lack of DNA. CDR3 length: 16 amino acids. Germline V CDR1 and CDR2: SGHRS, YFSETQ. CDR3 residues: CASGTAYFDSYNEQFF.

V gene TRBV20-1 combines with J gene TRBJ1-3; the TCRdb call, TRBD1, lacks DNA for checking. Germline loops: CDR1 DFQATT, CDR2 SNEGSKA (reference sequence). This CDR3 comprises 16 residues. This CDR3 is CSARGSGRSSGNTIYF.

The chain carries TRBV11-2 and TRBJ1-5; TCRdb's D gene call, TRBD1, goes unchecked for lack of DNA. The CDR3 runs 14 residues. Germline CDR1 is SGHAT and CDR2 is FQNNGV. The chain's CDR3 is CASSWDRGNQPQHF.

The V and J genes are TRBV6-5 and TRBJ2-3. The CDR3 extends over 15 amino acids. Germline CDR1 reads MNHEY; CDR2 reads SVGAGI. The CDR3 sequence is CASSYSFLFLDTQYF.

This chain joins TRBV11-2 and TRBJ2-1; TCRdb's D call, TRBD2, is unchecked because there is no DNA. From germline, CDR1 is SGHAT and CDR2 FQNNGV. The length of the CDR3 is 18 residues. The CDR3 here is CASSLDGLAGSSYNEQFF.

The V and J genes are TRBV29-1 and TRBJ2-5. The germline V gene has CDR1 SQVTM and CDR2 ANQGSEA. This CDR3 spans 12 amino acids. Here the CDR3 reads CSGGGRRETQYF.

The CDR3 here is CASSQDRTRPLHF. This sequence joins TRBV3-1 and TRBJ1-6. Germline assignment: CDR1 LGHDT and CDR2 YNNKEL (reference sequence). There are 13 residues in the CDR3.

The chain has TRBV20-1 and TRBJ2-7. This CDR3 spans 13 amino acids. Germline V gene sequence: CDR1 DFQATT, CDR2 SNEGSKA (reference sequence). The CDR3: CSARGLDSYDQYF.